A selection of T cell receptor beta chains follows, all from one sample in a study of cytomegalovirus exposure and HLA in healthy donors. Produced via immunoSEQ multiplex PCR; TCRdb's table is partial and in-frame only. This repertoire shows about 150,000 clones, about four fifths found once; its top ten account for about 1%. Sequences were obtained from PBMCs. Receptor source: a male donor in good health and CMV-seronegative. Each CDR3 is given with its conserved first and last residue. D genes are given only for firm matches. For some rows the clone size is stated as once, few or many, or as a class when expanded; others skip it.

clone size	D gene	V gene	J gene	CDR3 DNA	CDR3 protein
.	.	TRBV5-1	TRBJ2-7	TGCGCCAGCAGCCCTGGACAGACCTACGAGCAGTACTTC	CASSPGQTYEQYF
.	.	TRBV19	TRBJ2-5	TGTGCCAGTAGTAGACTAGATTCGGAGACCCAGTACTTC	CASSRLDSETQYF
.	.	TRBV6-6	TRBJ2-5	TGTGCCAGCAGGGGACAAGGGCCAGAAGAGACCCAGTACTTC	CASRGQGPEETQYF
.	TRBD2	TRBV27	TRBJ2-5	TGTGCCAGCAGTTTATCGCCGAGACTAGCGGGGGGAAGCCAAGAGACCCAGTACTTC	CASSLSPRLAGGSQETQYF
.	TRBD1	TRBV19	TRBJ2-5	TGTGCCAGTAGTTTGGGGACAGGGGAAGAGACCCAGTACTTC	CASSLGTGEETQYF
.	.	TRBV7-2	TRBJ2-5	TGTGCCAGCAGCTTAGCCATCTCGGTTCAAGAGACCCAGTACTTC	CASSLAISVQETQYF
.	.	TRBV2	TRBJ1-5	TGTGCCAGCAGTTTACAGGGCTTCGCCAATCAGCCCCAGCATTTT	CASSLQGFANQPQHF
.	TRBD1	TRBV19	TRBJ2-6	TGTGCCAGTAGTACATCCTTAGGACAGGGAGCTGGGGCCAACGTCCTGACTTTC	CASSTSLGQGAGANVLTF
.	TRBD1	TRBV30	TRBJ2-3	TGTGCCTGGAGTGTTGAGGGGGCGCTCACAGATACGCAGTATTTT	CAWSVEGALTDTQYF
few	.	TRBV13	TRBJ2-5	TGTGCCAGCAGCTCCTATGGTGAGACCCAGTACTTC	CASSSYGETQYF
.	.	TRBV5-6	TRBJ1-5	TGTGCCAGCAGCTTAACGGGCAGGGGAAATCAGCCCCAGCATTTT	CASSLTGRGNQPQHF
.	TRBD1	TRBV19	TRBJ1-6	TGTGCCAGTAGTTCCTCGGGACAGACGGAACTTTCACCCCTCCACTTT	CASSSSGQTELSPLHF
.	TRBD2	TRBV5-1	TRBJ2-3	TGCGCCAGCAGCTTATCAGCGGGGGCAACAGATACGCAGTATTTT	CASSLSAGATDTQYF
.	.	TRBV9	TRBJ2-7	TGTGCCAGCAGCGTTGGGGGGGCCACCTACGAGCAGTACTTC	CASSVGGATYEQYF
.	.	TRBV2	TRBJ2-2	TGTGCCAGCAGAGACCAGGGTCTCGGCACCGGGGAGCTGTTTTTT	CASRDQGLGTGELFF
.	.	TRBV5-1	TRBJ2-7	TGCGCCAGCAGCTTCACAGGGAACGAGCAGTACTTC	CASSFTGNEQYF
.	TRBD1	TRBV9	TRBJ1-1	TGTGCCAGCAGCAGACAGGGTTACACTGAAGCTTTCTTT	CASSRQGYTEAFF
few	.	TRBV7-2	TRBJ1-1	TGTGCCAGCAGCTCCCAGGGTAACACTGAAGCTTTCTTT	CASSSQGNTEAFF
.	TRBD1	TRBV6-5	TRBJ2-7	TGTGCCAGCAGATCTCGGACAGGACCTTACGAGCAGTACTTC	CASRSRTGPYEQYF
.	TRBD1	TRBV27	TRBJ1-2	TGTGCCAGCAGTGCGACAGGGGACGGCTACACCTTC	CASSATGDGYTF
.	.	TRBV2	TRBJ1-3	TGTGCCAGCAGTGAAAACCGGGAAACTGGAAACACCATATATTTT	CASSENRETGNTIYF
.	.	TRBV15	TRBJ1-2	TGTGCCACCAGCAGAGAAGGGGCCCGGGGGGCCTATGGCTACACCTTC	CATSREGARGAYGYTF
.	.	TRBV27	TRBJ2-7	TGTGCCAGCAGCCAAGGGGGTATCTACGAGCAGTACTTC	CASSQGGIYEQYF
.	TRBD1	TRBV9	TRBJ2-7	TGTGCCAGCAGCTACGGGACAGGGGGCTACGAGCAGTACTTC	CASSYGTGGYEQYF
.	.	TRBV11-3	TRBJ2-5	TGTGCCAGCAGCTTAGCAGGGGCCCAGTACTTC	CASSLAGAQYF
.	.	TRBV7-2	TRBJ1-1	TGTGCCAGCAGCTTCCGGGACATGGGGACTGAAGCTTTCTTT	CASSFRDMGTEAFF
few	TRBD2	TRBV6-1	TRBJ2-1	TGTGCCAGCAACAGGGCGGGGGGACCCTACAATGAGCAGTTCTTC	CASNRAGGPYNEQFF
.	.	TRBV18	TRBJ1-1	TGTGCCAGCTCACCCTTTTCCACAGGTAACACTGAAGCTTTCTTT	CASSPFSTGNTEAFF
.	TRBD1	TRBV9	TRBJ1-2	TGTGCCAGCAGCGCAACCGGGACAGGGAACTATGGCTACACCTTC	CASSATGTGNYGYTF
.	TRBD1	TRBV7-2	TRBJ1-2	TGTGCCAGCAGGCCCGCAGCGGGGACAGGGCTTTATGGCTACACCTTC	CASRPAAGTGLYGYTF
.	.	TRBV11-2	TRBJ1-2	TGTGCCAGCAGCGGACCCGGGACTCAGAACGGTGGCTACACCTTC	CASSGPGTQNGGYTF
few	.	TRBV6-5	TRBJ1-3	TGTGCCAGCAGTTACTCGATGAGTGGAAACACCATATATTTT	CASSYSMSGNTIYF
few	TRBD1	TRBV5-6	TRBJ1-1	TGTGCCAGCAGCTTGTTAAACAGGGGGTCCACTGAAGCTTTCTTT	CASSLLNRGSTEAFF
.	.	TRBV30	TRBJ2-7	TGTGCCTGGAGTGTACTCCCATCTGGGGGGGAGCAGTACTTC	CAWSVLPSGGEQYF
few	.	TRBV4-3	TRBJ1-4	TGCGCCAGCAGCCTTTCAGTTGGCATTAATGAAAAACTGTTTTTT	CASSLSVGINEKLFF
.	TRBD2	TRBV9	TRBJ2-1	TGTGCCAGCAGCCCTTGGACTAGCGGGGGGGCAAATGAGCAGTTCTTC	CASSPWTSGGANEQFF
.	.	TRBV2	TRBJ2-7	TGTGCCAGCAGACTATCCTACGAGCAGTACTTC	CASRLSYEQYF
.	TRBD2	TRBV13	TRBJ2-3	TGTGCCAGCAGCTCTGGACTAGCGGGGGACACAGATACGCAGTATTTT	CASSSGLAGDTDTQYF
.	.	TRBV7-3	TRBJ1-5	TGTGCCAGCAGCTTAGGGGGGGTGGACCAGCCCCAGCATTTT	CASSLGGVDQPQHF
.	.	TRBV4-3	TRBJ2-6	TGCGCCAGCAGCCAAACGAGGGAGGCTGGGGCCAACGTCCTGACTTTC	CASSQTREAGANVLTF
.	.	TRBV29-1	TRBJ2-5	TGCAGCGTTGAAGCTAGTGACAGACAAGAGACCCAGTACTTC	CSVEASDRQETQYF
.	TRBD2	TRBV2	TRBJ2-3	TGTGCCAGCAGGATAGCGGGGGGGCTTAGCACAGATACGCAGTATTTT	CASRIAGGLSTDTQYF
.	.	TRBV7-6	TRBJ1-1	TGTGCCAGCAGCTTAGCAGGGGGTTGGAAGAACACTGAAGCTTTCTTT	CASSLAGGWKNTEAFF
.	.	TRBV4-3	TRBJ1-5	TGCGCCAGCAGCCAAGATGCACAGGGCTGGGATCAGCCCCAGCATTTT	CASSQDAQGWDQPQHF
.	.	TRBV5-6	TRBJ2-4	TGTGCCAGCAGCTTGCTTGGGTCGTTGCCAGAGGTGGGCAAAAACATTCAGTACTTC	CASSLLGSLPEVGKNIQYF
.	.	TRBV7-3	TRBJ2-1	TGTGCCAGCAGCCCCGACTCTAGCAACGATGAGCAGTTCTTC	CASSPDSSNDEQFF
.	TRBD1	TRBV11-2	TRBJ1-6	TGTGCCAGCAGCAGGACAGGTCGGGAATCACCCCTCCACTTT	CASSRTGRESPLHF
.	.	TRBV13	TRBJ2-1	TGTGCCAGCAGCTCGCCAGGGGTCGAGCAGTTCTTC	CASSSPGVEQFF
.	.	TRBV28	TRBJ1-5	TGTGCCAGCAGTGGGGGGGCGAGCAATCAGCCCCAGCATTTT	CASSGGASNQPQHF
.	TRBD1	TRBV6-5	TRBJ2-5	TGTGCCAGCAGGCACCGGGACAGACAAGAGACCCAGTACTTC	CASRHRDRQETQYF
few	.	TRBV7-3	TRBJ2-7	TGTGCCAGCAGCTTAACCAGGGGCTACGAGCAGTACTTC	CASSLTRGYEQYF
.	TRBD1	TRBV15	TRBJ1-2	TGTGCCACCAGCCTCCGACAGGGGGGTGGCTACACCTTC	CATSLRQGGGYTF